These 18 T cell receptor beta chains were all obtained from the same sample, sequenced in a study of blood T cells in healthy people across ages. Next came a second PCR, run for about 7 to 12 cycles, which used a sample-barcoded 5' primer along with a J-beta primer mix. TCRdb analysed the 5' RACE reads with MiXCR anew, one entry per CDR3 protein. In the table there are hundreds of thousands of distinct CDR3 sequences, roughly 60% of which are singletons. The specimen sequenced was blood. The receptors derive from a man younger than 40 in good health.

The chain employs TRBV5-7 and TRBJ2-1, with 8 bases identical to TRBD1. TRBV5-7 is an open reading frame, and its role is uncertain. Trimming took 9 bases from V and 2 from J; bases not matched to a gene: 13. The CDR3 consists of 16 residues. The CDR3 DNA sequence: TGTGCCACCTACGTGGGGCAGGGGGCCACCTACAATGAGCAGTTCTTC. Its protein is CATYVGQGATYNEQFF.

The rearrangement joins TRBV11-2 to TRBJ2-3, with D unresolved. CDR1 and CDR2 from the germline V gene are SGHAT and FQNNGV. This CDR3 has 12 amino acids. The V end lost 2 bases, the J end lost 9 bases, and 9 bases lay between the germline ends. The CDR3 sequence is CASSLSVATQYF. In DNA form, the CDR3 reads TGTGCCAGCAGCTTATCCGTGGCCACGCAGTATTTT. The whole variable domain, remainder taken from reference TRBV11-2 and TRBJ2-3, is EAGVAQSPRYKIIEKRQSVAFWCNPISGHATLYWYQQILGQGPKLLIQFQNNGVVDDSQLPKDRFSAERLKGVDSTLKIQPAKLEDSAVYLCASSLSVATQYFGPGTRLTVL.

This chain links TRBV30 with TRBJ2-7; D is unresolved. The CDR3 extends over 12 amino acids. Germline-derived CDR1 and CDR2 are GTSNPN and SVGIG (reference sequence). Trimming shortened V by 0 bases and J by 3 bases, and 6 bases separated the two germline ends. The CDR3 nucleotides read TGTGCCTGGAGTGTATCCCTCTACGAGCAGTACTTC. This encodes CAWSVSLYEQYF. The full variable domain, rest sourced from reference TRBV30 and TRBJ2-7, is SQTIHQWPATLVQPVGSPLSLECTVEGTSNPNLYWYRQAAGRGLQLLFYSVGIGQISSEVPQNLSASRPQDRQFILSSKKLLLSDSGFYLCAWSVSLYEQYFGPGTRLTVT.

The V and J genes are TRBV6-1 and TRBJ2-1; 12 nucleotides agree with TRBD1. CDR3 length equals 16 residues. V lost 4 bases and J lost 8; bases outside the gene matches: 9. Germline loops: CDR1 MNHNS, CDR2 SASEGT. The CDR3 sequence is CASSASGQGAIDEQFF. The DNA for the CDR3 is TGTGCCAGCAGTGCATCGGGACAGGGGGCGATTGATGAGCAGTTCTTC.

This chain joins TRBV4-2 and TRBJ2-1; 8 bases are shared with TRBD2. The germline V gene has CDR1 LGHNA and CDR2 YNFKEQ. The CDR3 loop spans 19 amino acids. V lost 4 bases and J lost 6; bases outside the gene matches: 20. This CDR3 is CASSPPPGLVGVEANEQFF. CDR3 bases: TGTGCCAGCAGCCCACCACCGGGACTAGTGGGAGTGGAGGCCAATGAGCAGTTCTTC.

This sequence joins TRBV6-5 and TRBJ2-5; D may be TRBD2 (5 bases). V was pared by 9 bases and J by 11 bases, with 25 bases between. CDR3 length: 14 residues. CDR1 MNHEY and CDR2 SVGAGI come from the germline V gene. CDR3 in amino acids: CASASSGTLNEQYF. CDR3 DNA: TGTGCCAGTGCTAGCAGCGGAACGTTGAATGAGCAGTACTTC.

The chain employs TRBV4-3 and TRBJ2-5, with D perhaps given as TRBD1 or TRBD2 (5 bases each). The CDR3 runs 18 residues. Germline V gene lookup returns CDR1 LGHNA and CDR2 YSLEER. Trimming left V 0 bases short and J 5 bases short, with 22 bases between. The chain's CDR3 is CASSQDITLAGRGETQYF. The CDR3 DNA sequence: TGCGCCAGCAGCCAAGATATCACCCTAGCAGGGAGAGGGGAGACCCAGTACTTC.

The genes are TRBV7-9 and TRBJ2-7; TRBD2 matches 9 bases. The V segment lost 1 base and the J segment 2 bases; nucleotides outside the gene matches: 3. Germline V CDR1 and CDR2: SEHNR, FQNEAQ (reference sequence). The CDR3 is made up of 15 amino acids. CDR3 protein: CASSLGGGAAYEQYF. CDR3 coding DNA: TGTGCCAGCAGCTTAGGCGGGGGGGCCGCCTACGAGCAGTACTTC.

The table lists this clonotype with a count of one. The chain combines TRBV29-1 with TRBJ2-1; D not resolved. The germline V and J ends were trimmed by 6 bases and 12 bases, with 15 bases remaining between them. Per germline, CDR1 SQVTM and CDR2 ANQGSEA. The CDR3 has 11 amino acids. In nucleotides, the CDR3 is TGCAGCGTCGTAGGGCCTAACCGGCAGTTCTTC. Protein product: CSVVGPNRQFF.

V and J are TRBV20-1 and TRBJ2-7; 8 bases map to TRBD2. The V and J ends lost 0 bases and 0 bases, in that order; junction bases with no gene match: 7. CDR3 length: 16 amino acids. The germline V gene encodes CDR1 DFQATT and CDR2 SNEGSKA (reference sequence). The CDR3 loop is CSARDSGGPFSYEQYF. The CDR3 DNA follows: TGCAGTGCTAGAGACAGCGGGGGACCGTTCTCCTACGAGCAGTACTTC.

The CDR3 nucleotides read TGTGCCATCAGTGAGTCTAGGGTGCAGTACTTC. This codes for CAISESRVQYF. This rearrangement joins TRBV10-3 to TRBJ2-5, with no clear D. Germline CDR1 is ENHRY and CDR2 is SYGVKD. Deletions cut 0 bases from V and 11 bases from J, with 7 bases between. The CDR3 loop spans 11 amino acids.

V gene TRBV20-1 combines with J gene TRBJ2-5, with D perhaps matching TRBD1 or TRBD2 (5 bases each). The J call could be wrong; TRBJ2-7 is a better fit for the DNA end. This CDR3 is built from 12 residues. CDR1 DFQATT and CDR2 SNEGSKA come from the germline V gene (reference sequence). CDR3 in amino acids: CSARGWGYEQYF. The DNA for the CDR3 is TGCAGTGCTAGAGGCTGGGGGTACGAGCAGTACTTC.

This clonotype was detected only a few times. The rearrangement uses TRBV10-3 and TRBJ2-3, with D possibly being TRBD1 or TRBD2 (5 bases each). The germline V and J ends were trimmed by 6 bases and 2 bases, with 15 bases remaining between them. Per the germline V gene, CDR1 is ENHRY and CDR2 is SYGVKD. This CDR3 is built from 15 residues. CDR3 nucleotides: TGTGCCATCAGCCTGGGGGATACCGACACAGATACGCAGTATTTT. It yields the protein CAISLGDTDTDTQYF.

The rearrangement joins TRBV20-1 to TRBJ2-1; tentative D call: TRBD1 (6 bases). V was shortened by 6 bases and J by 0 bases, with 12 bases between the two germline ends. This CDR3 has 14 amino acids. Germline CDR1 DFQATT, CDR2 SNEGSKA (reference sequence). CDR3 loop: CSAETGNSYNEQFF. DNA of the CDR3: TGCAGTGCGGAAACAGGGAACTCCTACAATGAGCAGTTCTTC.

The rearrangement links TRBV4-2 to TRBJ2-2; 7 bases line up with TRBD2. This CDR3 has 15 residues. In germline, CDR1 is LGHNA, CDR2 YNFKEQ. J was trimmed by 6 bases and V by 5 bases; bases with no gene match: 9. The CDR3 sequence: CASSSLGLVSGELFF. The CDR3 DNA is TGTGCCAGCAGCTCCTTAGGACTAGTCTCCGGGGAGCTGTTTTTT.

The chain employs TRBV6-1 and TRBJ2-1; 7 bases fit TRBD1. This CDR3 has 15 amino acids. The trim removed 2 bases at V and 6 bases at J, leaving 7 bases unmatched. The germline V gene has CDR1 MNHNS and CDR2 SASEGT. CDR3 in DNA: TGTGCCAGCAGTGAACTGACAGGGCGAGGCAATGAGCAGTTCTTC. The encoded protein is CASSELTGRGNEQFF.

The chain joins TRBV6-5 to TRBJ1-1, with D uncertain. Germline V gene data show CDR1 as MNHEY and CDR2 as SVGAGI. This CDR3 is 14 amino acids long. The V and J ends lost 7 bases and 1 base respectively, with 13 bases between them. The CDR3 protein is CASNIINTNTEAFF. The CDR3 DNA sequence: TGTGCCAGCAACATTATAAATACGAACACTGAAGCTTTCTTT.

The gene calls are TRBV7-9 and TRBJ2-7; 11 bases fit TRBD1. V was pared by 1 base and J by 1 base, with 9 bases of the junction left unmatched. This CDR3 comprises 18 residues. In germline, CDR1 is SEHNR, CDR2 FQNEAQ (reference sequence). CDR3 sequence: CASSLVGGQGVSSYEQYF. The CDR3 nucleotides read TGTGCCAGCAGCTTAGTGGGGGGACAGGGGGTATCTTCCTACGAGCAGTACTTC.